The 15 T cell receptor beta chains reported below all come from one sample, sequenced in a study of blood T cell repertoires in COVID-19. Produced via immunoSEQ multiplex PCR; TCRdb's table is partial and in-frame only. In the table there are roughly 240,000 clones, 86% of which are singletons. Sequenced material: peripheral blood. The origin of the receptors is a woman in her sixties or seventies who had recovered from COVID-19.

The chain combines TRBV29-1 with TRBJ1-4, with unresolved D. Between the trimmed V and J ends, which lost 0 bases and 2 bases, there was a span of 7 bases. The CDR3 runs to 14 residues. CDR1 SQVTM and CDR2 ANQGSEA come from the germline V gene. DNA for the CDR3: TGCAGCGTTGAAGACCGGGGTACTAATGAAAAACTGTTTTTT. Residues: CSVEDRGTNEKLFF.

The J gene is TRBJ1-2, the V gene TRBV25-1; D is perhaps TRBD1 (5 bases). Germline V lookup: CDR1 MGHDK, CDR2 SYGVNS. The CDR3 has 14 residues. V was trimmed by 1 base and J by 8 bases, leaving 14 bases between them. The CDR3 protein is CASSEWVGQGGYTF. CDR3 nucleotides: TGTGCCAGCAGTGAATGGGTGGGGCAAGGCGGCTACACCTTC.

This chain connects TRBV10-3 to TRBJ2-2, with D unresolved. CDR1 and CDR2 from the germline V gene are ENHRY and SYGVKD. The CDR3 length is 15 residues. The ends were cut back, 2 bases at V and 0 bases at J, with 7 bases in the middle. The CDR3 bases are TGTGCCATCAGTGAGGAGGTACCGAACACCGGGGAGCTGTTTTTT. Its translation is CAISEEVPNTGELFF.

This chain connects TRBV19 to TRBJ2-7; 10 nucleotides align to TRBD2. The CDR3 extends over 16 amino acids. Germline lookup yields CDR1 LNHDA and CDR2 SQIVND (reference sequence). V dropped 5 bases and J dropped 6; count of bases not matched to a gene: 13. The CDR3 bases are TGTGCCAGTAGTCCATCTAGCGGGGGCCAATCGGGCGAGCAGTACTTC. The encoded protein is CASSPSSGGQSGEQYF.

This clone has just a few counts. The V call is TRBV21-1, the J call TRBJ1-5; the tabulated D call, TRBD1, remains unverified against the DNA. TRBV21-1 is a pseudogene segment. The CDR3 loop spans 13 amino acids. As DNA, the CDR3 is TGTGCCAGCAACAGGGCTCTTAATCAGCCCCAGCATTTT. Protein product: CASNRALNQPQHF.

In its sample, this clone was seen once. J is TRBJ1-2 and V is TRBV19, with 8 nucleotides matching TRBD1. V lost 5 bases to trimming and J lost 2 bases; unmatched junction nucleotides: 4. Germline V CDR1 and CDR2: LNHDA, SQIVND (reference sequence). The CDR3 consists of 14 residues. The CDR3 DNA follows: TGTGCCAGTAGTGGACAGGGTGGAAACTATGGCTACACCTTC. Encoded protein: CASSGQGGNYGYTF.

The chain couples TRBV7-3 to TRBJ1-1, with 8 bases fitting TRBD1. Germline CDR1 SGHTA, CDR2 FQGTGA. J gave up 4 bases and V 3 bases, and 4 bases lay outside the gene matches. The CDR3 runs to 14 residues. The CDR3 protein is CASSLAGGRTEAFF. CDR3 nucleotides: TGTGCCAGCAGCTTGGCAGGGGGCCGCACTGAAGCTTTCTTT.

The chain combines TRBV7-9 with TRBJ2-7, with 7 positions matching TRBD2. Germline V gene data show CDR1 as SEHNR and CDR2 as FQNEAQ (reference sequence). The V segment lost 5 bases and the J segment 5 bases; nucleotides outside the gene matches: 9. The CDR3 sequence is 14 residues long. CDR3 sequence reads: CASSPLRGGDEQYF. The CDR3 nucleotides read TGTGCCAGCAGCCCCTTGCGGGGAGGGGACGAGCAGTACTTC. Complete variable domain (other parts from reference TRBV7-9 and TRBJ2-7): DTGVSQNPRHKITKRGQNVTFRCDPISEHNRLYWYRQTLGQGPEFLTYFQNEAQLEKSRLLSDRFSAERPKGSFSTLEIQRTEQGDSAMYLCASSPLRGGDEQYFGPGTRLTVT.

The chain recombines TRBV5-4 with TRBJ2-7; 8 bases are a match to TRBD1. This CDR3 is built from 15 residues. V lost 4 bases, J lost 2 bases, and 8 bases stayed unmatched. Per germline, CDR1 SGHNT and CDR2 YYREEE (reference sequence). The chain's CDR3 is CASSPGTGHTYEQYF. Here the CDR3 DNA reads TGTGCCAGCAGCCCGGGGACAGGTCATACCTACGAGCAGTACTTC.

This clone showed up many times. Other DNA sequences in the sample encode the same CDR3. The chain employs TRBV5-1 and TRBJ2-5; 8 bases are a match to TRBD1. Germline values: CDR1 SGHRS, CDR2 YFSETQ. The CDR3 spans 13 residues. J gave up 4 bases and V 4 bases, and 3 bases lay outside the gene matches. CDR3 nucleotides: TGCGCCAGCAGCCTCGGACAGGGAGAGACCCAGTACTTC. It yields the protein CASSLGQGETQYF.

The CDR3 reads CAISGGPHNSPLHF. CDR3 coding DNA: TGTGCCATCAGTGGGGGCCCGCATAATTCACCCCTCCACTTT. The V call is TRBV10-3, the J call TRBJ1-6; the D gene is possibly TRBD1 (5 bases). This CDR3 contains 14 residues. Germline CDR1 and CDR2: ENHRY and SYGVKD. The germline V and J ends were trimmed by 4 bases and 5 bases, with 9 bases remaining between them.

The CDR3 DNA follows: TGTGCCAGCAGTGAATTTAGAGGCGCCCGAGGCTACACCTTC. Translation: CASSEFRGARGYTF. The rearrangement joins TRBV2 to TRBJ1-2; D is uncertain. Germline-derived CDR1 and CDR2 are SNHLY and FYNNEI. The length of the CDR3 is 14 residues. Trimming removed 2 bases at V and 8 bases at J, with 15 bases between.

The chain recombines TRBV6-5 with TRBJ2-3; 12 nucleotides align to TRBD2. The CDR3 covers 13 residues. Germline values: CDR1 MNHEY, CDR2 SVGAGI. V lost 6 bases and J lost 5; bases outside the gene matches: 0. The CDR3 region is CASRLAGGDTQYF. In nucleotides, the CDR3 is TGTGCCAGCAGACTAGCGGGGGGAGATACGCAGTATTTT.

This clone was seen once. An end of the junction differs from the germline gene, which may be a read error. The chain is built from TRBV7-7 and TRBJ2-3; 7 positions match TRBD1. The CDR3 totals 15 residues. Germline V lookup: CDR1 SSHAT, CDR2 FNYEAQ (reference sequence). The CDR3: CASSLIGGRTDTQYF. DNA for the CDR3: TGTGCTAGCAGCTTAATAGGGGGCAGGACAGATACGCAGTATTTT.

The count of this clone is one. The chain's CDR3 is CASVTGRTEAFF. The CDR3 DNA reads TGTGCCAGTGTGACAGGGCGAACTGAAGCTTTCTTT. The rearrangement joins TRBV7-9 to TRBJ1-1; 7 nucleotides line up with TRBD1. After removal of 9 bases from V and 5 bases from J, the junction contained 6 bases not matched to a gene. The CDR3 extends over 12 amino acids. Looked up from germline, CDR1 is SEHNR and CDR2 is FQNEAQ (reference sequence).